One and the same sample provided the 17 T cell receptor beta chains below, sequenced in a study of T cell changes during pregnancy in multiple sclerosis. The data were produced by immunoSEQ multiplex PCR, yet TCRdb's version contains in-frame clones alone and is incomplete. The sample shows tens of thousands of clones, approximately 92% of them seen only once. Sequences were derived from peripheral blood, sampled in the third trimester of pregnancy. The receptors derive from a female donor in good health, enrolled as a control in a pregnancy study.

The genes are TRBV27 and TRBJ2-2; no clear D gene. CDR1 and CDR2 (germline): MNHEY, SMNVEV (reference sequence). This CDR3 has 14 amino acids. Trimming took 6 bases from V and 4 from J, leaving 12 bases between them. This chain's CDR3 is CASSSTRFTGELFF. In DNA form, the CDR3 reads TGTGCCAGCAGCTCCACACGCTTCACCGGGGAGCTGTTTTTT.

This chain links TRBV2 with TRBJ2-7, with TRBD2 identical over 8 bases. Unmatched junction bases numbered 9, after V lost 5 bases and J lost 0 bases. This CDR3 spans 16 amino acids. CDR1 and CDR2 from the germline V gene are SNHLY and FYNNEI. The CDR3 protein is CASSRGPSGFSYEQYF. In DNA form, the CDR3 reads TGTGCCAGCAGTAGGGGTCCTAGCGGGTTCTCCTACGAGCAGTACTTC.

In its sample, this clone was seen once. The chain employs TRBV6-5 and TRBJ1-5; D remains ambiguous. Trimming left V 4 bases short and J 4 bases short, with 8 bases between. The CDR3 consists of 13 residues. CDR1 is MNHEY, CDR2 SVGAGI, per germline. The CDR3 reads CASSFQANQPQHF. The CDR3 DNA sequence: TGTGCCAGCAGTTTTCAGGCAAATCAGCCCCAGCATTTT.

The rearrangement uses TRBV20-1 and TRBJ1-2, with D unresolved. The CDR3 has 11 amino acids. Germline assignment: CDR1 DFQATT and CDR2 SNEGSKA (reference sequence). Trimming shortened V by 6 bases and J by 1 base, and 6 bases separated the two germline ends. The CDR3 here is CSATSNYGYTF. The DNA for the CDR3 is TGCAGTGCCACAAGTAACTATGGCTACACCTTC.

The CDR3 loop reads CASSLRGGGYEQYF. The CDR3 DNA follows: TGCGCCAGCAGCTTGCGCGGGGGAGGATACGAGCAGTACTTC. V is TRBV5-1 and J is TRBJ2-7; the match to TRBD2 covers 7 bases. The CDR3 has 14 amino acids. Trimming cost V 1 base and J 4 bases; bases outside gene matches: 5. Germline V gives CDR1 SGHRS, CDR2 YFSETQ.

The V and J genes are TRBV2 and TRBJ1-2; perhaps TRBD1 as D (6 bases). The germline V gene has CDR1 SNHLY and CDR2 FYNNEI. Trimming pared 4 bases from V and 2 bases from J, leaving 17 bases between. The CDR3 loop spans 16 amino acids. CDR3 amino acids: CASSVMSRQANYGYTF. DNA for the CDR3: TGTGCCAGCAGTGTTATGTCCCGACAGGCAAACTATGGCTACACCTTC.

CDR3 in DNA: TGTGCCAGTAGTCCCTTGCCCACAGGGTGGGGGTTATATAGCAATCAGCCCCAGCATTTT. This codes for CASSPLPTGWGLYSNQPQHF. The V and J genes are TRBV19 and TRBJ1-5, with D possibly matching TRBD1 (6 bases). The germline CDR1 and CDR2 sequences are LNHDA and SQIVND (reference sequence). Trimming stripped 5 bases from V and 0 bases from J, with 26 bases between. There are 20 residues in the CDR3.

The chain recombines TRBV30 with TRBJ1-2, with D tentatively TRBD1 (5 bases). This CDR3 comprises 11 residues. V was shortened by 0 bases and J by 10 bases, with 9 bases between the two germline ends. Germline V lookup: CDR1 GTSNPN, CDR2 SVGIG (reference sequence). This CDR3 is CAWSVGVDYTF. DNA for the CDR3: TGTGCCTGGAGTGTAGGGGTCGACTACACCTTC.

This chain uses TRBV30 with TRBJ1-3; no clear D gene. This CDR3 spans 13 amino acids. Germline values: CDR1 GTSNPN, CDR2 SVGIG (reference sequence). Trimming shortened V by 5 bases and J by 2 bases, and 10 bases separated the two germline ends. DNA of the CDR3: TGTGCCTGGTTCCATCCTACTGGAAACACCATATATTTT. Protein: CAWFHPTGNTIYF.

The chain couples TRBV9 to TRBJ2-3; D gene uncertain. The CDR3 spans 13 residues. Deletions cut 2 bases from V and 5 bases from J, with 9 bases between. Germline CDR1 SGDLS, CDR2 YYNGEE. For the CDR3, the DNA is TGTGCCAGCAGCGTGGTTCTCGGAGATACGCAGTATTTT. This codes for CASSVVLGDTQYF.

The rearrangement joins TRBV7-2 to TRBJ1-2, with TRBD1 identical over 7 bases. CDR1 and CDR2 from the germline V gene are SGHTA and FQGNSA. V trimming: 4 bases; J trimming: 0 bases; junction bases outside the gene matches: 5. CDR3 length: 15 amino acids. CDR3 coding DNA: TGTGCCAGCAGCTCATCAGGGGGAACTAACTATGGCTACACCTTC. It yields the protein CASSSSGGTNYGYTF.

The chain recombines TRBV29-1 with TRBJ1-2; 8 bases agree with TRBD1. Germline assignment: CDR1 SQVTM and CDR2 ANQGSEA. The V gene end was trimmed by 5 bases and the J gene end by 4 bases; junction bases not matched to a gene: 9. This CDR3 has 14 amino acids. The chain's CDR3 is CSVSNGTGLYGYTF. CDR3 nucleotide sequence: TGCAGCGTTTCCAATGGGACAGGTCTCTATGGCTACACCTTC.

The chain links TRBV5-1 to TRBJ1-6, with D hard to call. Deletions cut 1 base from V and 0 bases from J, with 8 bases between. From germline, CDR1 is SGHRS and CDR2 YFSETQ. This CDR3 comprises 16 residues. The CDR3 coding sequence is TGCGCCAGCAGCTTGAGTTCGAGCTCCTATAATTCACCCCTCCACTTT. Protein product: CASSLSSSSYNSPLHF. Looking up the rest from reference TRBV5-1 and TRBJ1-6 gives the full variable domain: KAGVTQTPRYLIKTRGQQVTLSCSPISGHRSVSWYQQTPGQGLQFLFEYFSETQRNKGNFPGRFSGRQFSNSRSEMNVSTLELGDSALYLCASSLSSSSYNSPLHFGNGTRLTVT.

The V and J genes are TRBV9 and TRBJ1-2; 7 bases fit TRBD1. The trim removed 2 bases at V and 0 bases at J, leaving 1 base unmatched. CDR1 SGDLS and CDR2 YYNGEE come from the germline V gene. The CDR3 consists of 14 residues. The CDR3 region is CASSVTGSNYGYTF. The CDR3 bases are TGTGCCAGCAGCGTGACAGGGTCTAACTATGGCTACACCTTC.

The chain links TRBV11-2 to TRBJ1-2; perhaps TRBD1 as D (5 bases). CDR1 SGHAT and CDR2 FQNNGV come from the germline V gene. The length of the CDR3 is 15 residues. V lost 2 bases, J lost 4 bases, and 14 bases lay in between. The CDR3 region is CASSLSAGLGYGYTF. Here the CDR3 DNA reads TGTGCCAGCAGCTTATCTGCAGGGTTGGGCTATGGCTACACCTTC.

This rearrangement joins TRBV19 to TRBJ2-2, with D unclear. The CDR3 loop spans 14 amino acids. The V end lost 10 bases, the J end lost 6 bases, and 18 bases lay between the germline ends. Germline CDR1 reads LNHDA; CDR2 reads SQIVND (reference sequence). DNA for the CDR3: TGTGCCACCACCCCTAGACTCGTTCCCGGGGAGCTGTTTTTT. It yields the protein CATTPRLVPGELFF.

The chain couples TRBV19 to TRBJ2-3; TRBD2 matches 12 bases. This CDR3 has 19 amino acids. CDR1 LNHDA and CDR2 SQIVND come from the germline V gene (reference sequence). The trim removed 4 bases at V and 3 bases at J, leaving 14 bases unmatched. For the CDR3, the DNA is TGTGCCAGTAGTAACCCGCGGGCCGGGACTAGCGGGTCTACAGATACGCAGTATTTT. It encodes CASSNPRAGTSGSTDTQYF.